The T cell receptor beta chain described here comes from a study of blood T cell repertoires in COVID-19. As for the study in general: COVID-19 samples from acute and convalescent phases originated in the United States, Italy and Spain. PBMCs, B-cell-depleted T cells, or T cells provided the cDNA or gDNA that made up the material.

CDR1 and CDR2 (germline): KGHSH, LQKENI. This CDR3 region has 13 residues. Comments on this clone: Germline and junction disagree at one end, which may indicate a read error.

Original processing methods: Amplification with reference gene primers provided the estimates of nucleated cell counts. Some clones are missing from TCRdb's copy, which holds only in-frame ones; the method was immunoSEQ multiplex PCR. Clone size and V and J calls were adopted from that table, with D and trimming inferred from the DNA. Of roughly 75,000 clones in the sample, about four fifths were seen once. The sequence came from a man in his 70s with acute or convalescent COVID-19. The V call is TRBV18, the J call TRBJ1-2; D possibly corresponds to TRBD1 (5 bases). The sequencing input was peripheral blood. The CDR3 reads CASSPRQNSGYTF. The CDR3 bases are TGTGCCAGCTCACCACGACAGAACTCTGGCTACACCTTC.